This TCR beta chain stems from a study of regulatory T cells in long-lasting Graves disease. In the study overall: Over 5 years on antithyroid drugs plus positive TSH receptor antibodies marked Graves' disease as persistent.

Indicated time point: persistent/refractory GD, antithyroid drugs over 5 years with positive TRAb. RNA from PBMCs was the source of the TCR library. This clonotype was seen only a few times. Its target is not known. Building the TCR beta libraries relied on iRepertoire HTBI primers, and CDR3 regions underwent Arm-PCR. TCRdb reanalysed the multiplex PCR reads using MiXCR and keeps one entry per CDR3 protein. The repertoire holds about 430,000 distinct CDR3 sequences, with about 21% as singletons. This CDR3 comprises 14 residues. Germline V gene lookup returns CDR1 SGHRS and CDR2 YFSETQ. General study results and limits: TCR diversity was lower in persistent Graves' patients (versus newly diagnosed ones).

This material consisted of peripheral blood mononuclear cells (PBMCs), taken when the disease was refractory, from a patient treated with antithyroid drugs. The sequence came from a female donor with Graves disease. The V call is TRBV5-1, the J call TRBJ2-5; a weak D match, TRBD1 (6 bases). The assigned J gene may be wrong: the sequence end matches TRBJ2-7 better. CDR3 in amino acids: CASSPADSSYEQYF. CDR3 DNA sequence: TGCGCCAGCAGCCCGGCGGACAGTTCCTACGAGCAGTACTTC.